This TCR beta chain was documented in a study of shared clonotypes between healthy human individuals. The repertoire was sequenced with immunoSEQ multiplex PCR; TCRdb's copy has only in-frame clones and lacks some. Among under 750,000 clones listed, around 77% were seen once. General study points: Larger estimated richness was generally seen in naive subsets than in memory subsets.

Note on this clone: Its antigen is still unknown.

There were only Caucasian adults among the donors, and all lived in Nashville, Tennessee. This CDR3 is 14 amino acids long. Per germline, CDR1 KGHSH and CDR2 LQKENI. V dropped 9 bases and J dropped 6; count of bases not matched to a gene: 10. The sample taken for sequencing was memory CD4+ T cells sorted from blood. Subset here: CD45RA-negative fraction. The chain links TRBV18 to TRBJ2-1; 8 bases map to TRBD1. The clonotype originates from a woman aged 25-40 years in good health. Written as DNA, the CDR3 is TGTGCCAGTTACAATAGACAGGGGAGCAATGAGCAGTTCTTC. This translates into CASYNRQGSNEQFF.